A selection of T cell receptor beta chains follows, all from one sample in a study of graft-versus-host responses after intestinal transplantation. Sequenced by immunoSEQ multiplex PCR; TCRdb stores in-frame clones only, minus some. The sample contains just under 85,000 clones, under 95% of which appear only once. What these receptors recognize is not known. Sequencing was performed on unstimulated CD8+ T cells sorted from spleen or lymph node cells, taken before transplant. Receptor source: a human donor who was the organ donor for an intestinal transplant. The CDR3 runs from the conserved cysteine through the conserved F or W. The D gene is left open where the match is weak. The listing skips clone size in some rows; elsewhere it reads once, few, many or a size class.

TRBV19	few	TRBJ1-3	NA	TGTGCCAGTAGTATAGGAGTGGAGGGAAACACCATATATTTT	CASSIGVEGNTIYF
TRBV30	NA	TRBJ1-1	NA	TGTGCCTGGAGTGTGGTGCGACCTGAAGCTTTCTTT	CAWSVVRPEAFF
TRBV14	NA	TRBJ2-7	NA	TGTGCCAGCAGCCAAGACTGTTGTAGCTCCTACGAGCAGTACTTC	CASSQDCCSSYEQYF
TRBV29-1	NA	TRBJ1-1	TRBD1	TGCAGCGTCCCGGGACAGGGTTTCACTGAAGCTTTCTTT	CSVPGQGFTEAFF
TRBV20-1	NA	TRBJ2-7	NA	TGCAGTGCCGATATGGGGGCCGAGCAGTACTTC	CSADMGAEQYF
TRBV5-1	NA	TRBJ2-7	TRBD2	TGCGCCAGCAACTTGGAGGCTAGCGGGAGGACTACCTACGAGCAGTACTTC	CASNLEASGRTTYEQYF
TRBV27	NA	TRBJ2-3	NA	TGTGCCAGCAGTTCATTTTTCGGGATGGGAGATACGCAGTATTTT	CASSSFFGMGDTQYF
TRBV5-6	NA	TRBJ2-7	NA	TGTGCCAGCAGCGAAGAGGGGGACTACCTCTCCTACGAGCAGTACTTC	CASSEEGDYLSYEQYF
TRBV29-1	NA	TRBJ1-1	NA	TGCAGCGTTGGACTCGGCGGGATTGAAGCTTTCTTT	CSVGLGGIEAFF
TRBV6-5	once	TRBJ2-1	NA	TGTGCCAGCAGTTACTCCCGGGGCTTATCCTACAATGAGCAGTTCTTC	CASSYSRGLSYNEQFF